A selection of T cell receptor beta chains follows, all from one sample in a study of regulatory dendritic cells for organ transplantation. Produced via immunoSEQ multiplex PCR; TCRdb's table is partial and in-frame only. The sample lists under 12,000 clones, 75% seen once, with about 2.6% in the top ten. No antigen is known for these receptors. Sequencing was done on a sample of memory CD4+ T cells from blood cultured with regulatory dendritic cells. The receptor source for this set is a human donor in good health. Each CDR3 is given with its conserved first and last residue. The D gene is left open where the match is weak. Clone size is not always given. Where it is, it says once, few, many or a class for expanded clones.

TRBV15	-	-	TRBJ2-4	CATSRGQGLAKNIQYF	TGTGCCACCAGCAGAGGTCAGGGGCTAGCCAAAAACATTCAGTACTTC
TRBV4-2	-	-	TRBJ1-1	CASSPPRENTEAFF	TGTGCCAGCAGCCCCCCCCGGGAAAACACTGAAGCTTTCTTT
TRBV14	-	-	TRBJ1-6	CASSQRGRWNSPLHF	TGTGCCAGCAGCCAACGAGGAAGGTGGAATTCACCCCTCCACTTT
TRBV5-1	-	-	TRBJ1-1	CASSERRGNTEAFF	TGCGCCAGCAGCGAAAGACGGGGGAACACTGAAGCTTTCTTT
TRBV6-6	TRBD1	-	TRBJ1-4	CASRTGQGDEKLFF	TGTGCCAGCAGGACGGGACAGGGAGATGAAAAACTGTTTTTT
TRBV6-6	-	-	TRBJ1-3	CASSSGRTGNTIYF	TGTGCCAGCAGTTCCGGGAGGACTGGAAACACCATATATTTT
TRBV5-1	TRBD1	once	TRBJ1-1	CASSTGLEGTEAFF	TGCGCCAGCTCGACAGGGTTGGAGGGCACTGAAGCTTTCTTT
TRBV5-5	-	-	TRBJ1-2	CASSQERGGYTF	TGTGCCAGCAGCCAAGAAAGGGGAGGCTACACCTTC
TRBV27	TRBD2	-	TRBJ2-5	CASSLTSGGLGFQETQYF	TGTGCCAGCAGCCTTACTAGCGGGGGGCTCGGATTCCAAGAGACCCAGTACTTC
TRBV2	TRBD1	-	TRBJ1-5	CASGRDRVNQPQHF	TGTGCCAGCGGTCGGGACAGGGTAAATCAGCCCCAGCATTTT
TRBV6-6	-	-	TRBJ1-1	CASGITQENTEAFF	TGTGCCAGCGGAATAACACAGGAAAACACTGAAGCTTTCTTT
TRBV14	-	-	TRBJ2-5	CASSQGGLQETQYF	TGTGCCAGCAGCCAAGGGGGACTTCAAGAGACCCAGTACTTC
TRBV10-1	TRBD1	-	TRBJ1-4	CASSESGQGTVPTNEKLFF	TGCGCCAGCAGTGAGTCGGGACAGGGCACGGTTCCGACTAATGAAAAACTGTTTTTT
TRBV12-5	-	-	TRBJ2-7	CASGLVLAAILREQYF	TGTGCTAGTGGTTTGGTTCTGGCGGCCATCCTACGAGAGCAGTACTTC
TRBV5-5	-	few	TRBJ2-3	CASSLARTDTQYF	TGTGCCAGCAGCTTGGCTCGCACAGATACGCAGTATTTT
TRBV2	-	-	TRBJ2-7	CASSEKDKQYF	TGTGCCAGCAGTGAAAAGGACAAGCAGTACTTC
TRBV9	TRBD2	few	TRBJ2-1	CASSGQRGKVNNEQFF	TGTGCGAGCAGCGGTCAGCGGGGTAAAGTGAACAATGAGCAGTTCTTC
TRBV5-1	-	-	TRBJ2-5	CASGSTAGETQYF	TGCGCCAGCGGCAGTACCGCAGGGGAGACCCAGTACTTC
TRBV5-5	-	-	TRBJ2-1	CASSLRVDEQFF	TGTGCCAGCAGCTTGCGGGTCGATGAGCAGTTCTTC
TRBV4-2	TRBD2	-	TRBJ2-7	CASSQYSYGGADEQYF	TGTGCCAGCAGCCAGTATTCGTACGGGGGGGCTGACGAGCAGTACTTC
TRBV10-3	TRBD2	-	TRBJ2-2	CAISGTSGSGGELFF	TGTGCCATCAGTGGTACTAGCGGGTCAGGCGGGGAGCTGTTTTTT
TRBV7-3	TRBD1	-	TRBJ2-2	CASRGTGGTGELFF	TGTGCCAGCCGAGGGACAGGGGGAACCGGGGAGCTGTTTTTT
TRBV4-3	TRBD2	-	TRBJ2-2	CASSQATLAGGYTGELFF	TGCGCCAGCAGCCAAGCAACCCTAGCGGGGGGATACACCGGGGAGCTGTTTTTT
TRBV10-3	-	-	TRBJ1-1	CAIRDRSTEAFF	TGTGCCATCAGAGACAGGAGCACTGAAGCTTTCTTT
TRBV19	TRBD1	-	TRBJ1-5	CASSGDRGDFSNQPQHF	TGTGCCAGTAGTGGTGACAGGGGGGACTTTAGCAATCAGCCCCAGCATTTT
TRBV6-1	-	-	TRBJ1-3	CASSDTGKSGNTIYF	TGTGCCAGCAGTGATACAGGAAAATCTGGAAACACCATATATTTT
TRBV28	TRBD1	few	TRBJ1-2	CASGKDRGRGAF	TGTGCCAGCGGGAAGGACAGGGGGCGAGGTGCCTTC
TRBV5-4	TRBD2	-	TRBJ2-3	CASSLVGGSTDTQYF	TGTGCCAGCAGCTTGGTGGGGGGGAGCACAGATACGCAGTATTTT
TRBV4-3	-	-	TRBJ2-3	CASSQGRGPDTQYF	TGCGCCAGCAGCCAAGGGCGGGGCCCAGATACGCAGTATTTT
TRBV27	TRBD1	-	TRBJ2-7	CASSLRQGDAYEQYF	TGTGCCAGCAGTCTTCGACAGGGGGACGCCTACGAGCAGTACTTC
TRBV6-1	TRBD1	-	TRBJ1-1	CASSARIPGQLEAFF	TGTGCCAGCAGTGCCCGAATCCCGGGACAGCTTGAAGCTTTCTTT